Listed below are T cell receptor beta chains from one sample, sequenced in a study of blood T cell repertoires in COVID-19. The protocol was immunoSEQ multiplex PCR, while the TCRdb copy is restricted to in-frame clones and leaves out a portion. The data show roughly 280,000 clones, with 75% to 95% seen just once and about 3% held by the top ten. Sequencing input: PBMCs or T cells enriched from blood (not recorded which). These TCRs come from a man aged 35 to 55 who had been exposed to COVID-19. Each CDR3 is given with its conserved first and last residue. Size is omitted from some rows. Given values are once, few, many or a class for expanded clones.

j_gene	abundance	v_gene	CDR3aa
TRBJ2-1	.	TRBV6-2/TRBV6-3	CASSYSENTQFF
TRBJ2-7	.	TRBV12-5	CASGIPGHLYEQYF
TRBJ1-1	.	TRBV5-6	CASSLSPSTEAFF
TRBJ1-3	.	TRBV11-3	CASSSTGQFGNTIYF
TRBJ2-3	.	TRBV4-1	CASSHPQDTQYF
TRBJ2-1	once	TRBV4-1	CASSPNLARSSYNEQFF
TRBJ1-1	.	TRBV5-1	CASSFDLNTEAFF
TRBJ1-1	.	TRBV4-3	CASSQGGFAEAFF
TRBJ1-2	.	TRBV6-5	CASSYMQFVGYTF
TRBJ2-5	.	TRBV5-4	CASSPSGGPVRETQYF
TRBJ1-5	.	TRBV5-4	CASSLGRTGGNQPQHF
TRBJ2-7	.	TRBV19	CASSIRDGGYEQYF
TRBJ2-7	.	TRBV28	CASSSTGSNYEQYF
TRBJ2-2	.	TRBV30	CAWSVGRENTGELFF
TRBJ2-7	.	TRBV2	CASSTGQNYEQYF
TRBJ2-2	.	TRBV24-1	CATSPSLAPAGELFF
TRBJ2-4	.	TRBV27	CASRAGFEIQNIQYF
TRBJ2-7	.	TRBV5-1	CASSLAADGTYEQYF
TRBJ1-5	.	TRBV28	CASRDRVINQPQHF
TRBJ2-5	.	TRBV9	CASSNRQGLGETQYF
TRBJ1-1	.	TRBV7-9	CASSLIGDRGYTEAFF
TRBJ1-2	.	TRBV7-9	CASSQGLPRNYGYTF
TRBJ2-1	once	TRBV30	CAWRAGANNNEQFF
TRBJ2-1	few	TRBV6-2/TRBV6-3	CASSKLLAGGDNEQFF
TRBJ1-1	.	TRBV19	CASSIDRGVNTEAFF
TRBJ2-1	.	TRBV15	CATSRDPRTGSGEQFF
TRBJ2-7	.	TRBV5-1	CASSLGQTFYEQYF
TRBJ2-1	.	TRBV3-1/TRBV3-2	CASSQDHSGREFF
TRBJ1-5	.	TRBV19	CASSIRDSVHQPQHF
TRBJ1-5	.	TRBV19	CASSNRGRGDSNQPQHF
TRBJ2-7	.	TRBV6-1	CASSEGRDYEQYF